The 21 T cell receptor beta chains given below trace back to one sample, sequenced in a study of identical twins. MiXCR, applied by TCRdb to the 5' RACE reads, yields one record per CDR3 protein. The data show 150,000 or so distinct CDR3 sequences, approximately 4% seen once. The sample taken for sequencing was memory T cells sorted from blood. The origin of the receptors is a man younger than 30 in good health.

The table lists this clonotype with many counts. The V call is TRBV4-1, the J call TRBJ1-1; a possible D gene is TRBD1 (6 bases). The CDR3 runs to 14 residues. With 6 bases removed from V and 1 base from J, the gap between germline ends came to 12 bases. Looked up from germline, CDR1 is MGHRA and CDR2 is YSYEKL. The CDR3 DNA follows: TGCGCCAGCAGAAACAGGGCGGAGAACACTGAAGCTTTCTTT. Residues: CASRNRAENTEAFF.

CDR3 in amino acids: CASSFATSYNEQFF. The CDR3 nucleotides read TGTGCCAGCAGCTTTGCAACTAGTTACAATGAGCAGTTCTTC. The chain recombines TRBV7-9 with TRBJ2-1, with D possibly being TRBD2 (5 bases). V lost 3 bases and J lost 4, with 10 bases in between. This CDR3 has 14 residues. Germline V CDR1 and CDR2: SEHNR, FQNEAQ (reference sequence).

The sample holds many counts of this clonotype. V is TRBV5-8 and J is TRBJ2-1, with no clear D. Germline V gene data show CDR1 as SGHTS and CDR2 as YDEGEE. This CDR3 is 15 amino acids long. V lost 1 base, J lost 3 bases, and 11 bases lay in between. CDR3 nucleotide sequence: TGTGCCAGCAGCTTGTCCCCTCTTCTCTACAATGAGCAGTTCTTC. It encodes CASSLSPLLYNEQFF.

This clonotype was recorded at least ten times. The genes are TRBV7-8 and TRBJ1-5; TRBD1 might be the D (5 bases). This CDR3 is 13 amino acids long. The germline V gene has CDR1 SGHVS and CDR2 FQNEAQ. V gave up 10 bases and J gave up 4 bases, with 14 bases separating them. CDR3 DNA sequence: TGTGCCACCACCTTAGACAGAAATCAGCCCCAGCATTTT. Translating gives CATTLDRNQPQHF.

The chain joins TRBV14 to TRBJ2-2; 8 nucleotides line up with TRBD1. Germline V lookup: CDR1 SGHDN, CDR2 FVKESK. The CDR3 totals 15 residues. With 6 bases clipped from V and 6 bases from J, the junction kept 9 bases outside the gene matches. CDR3 nucleotides: TGTGCCAGCAGACTGACAGGGGTAACCGCCGGGGAGCTGTTTTTT. This sequence encodes CASRLTGVTAGELFF. Together with reference TRBV14 and TRBJ2-2, the CDR3 gives the full variable domain: EAGVTQFPSHSVIEKGQTVTLRCDPISGHDNLYWYRRVMGKEIKFLLHFVKESKQDESGMPNNRFLAERTGGTYSTLKVQPAELEDSGVYFCASRLTGVTAGELFFGEGSRLTVL.

This clonotype was counted many times. The chain links TRBV20-1 to TRBJ2-3; 9 bases agree with TRBD1. With 5 bases clipped from V and 1 base from J, the junction kept 7 bases outside the gene matches. The CDR3 spans 15 residues. The germline CDR1 and CDR2 sequences are DFQATT and SNEGSKA (reference sequence). This CDR3 reads CSASLDRGGTDTQYF. The CDR3 region has the DNA TGCAGTGCTTCTCTGGACAGGGGCGGCACAGATACGCAGTATTTT.

In this sample, this clonotype turned up many times. The genes are TRBV7-8 and TRBJ1-2; D ambiguous. The germline V gene has CDR1 SGHVS and CDR2 FQNEAQ. There are 14 residues in the CDR3. With 5 bases removed from V and 3 bases from J, the gap between germline ends came to 13 bases. CDR3 nucleotides: TGTGCCAGCAGCGAACAGACCTCCTACTATGGCTACACCTTC. Translation gives CASSEQTSYYGYTF.

The V call is TRBV9, the J call TRBJ2-1; D is uncertain. The V end was cut by 2 bases, the J end by 0 bases, with 9 bases between. The CDR3 runs to 15 residues. Germline lookup yields CDR1 SGDLS and CDR2 YYNGEE. The CDR3: CASSVSPSSYNEQFF. Here the CDR3 DNA reads TGTGCCAGCAGCGTTTCTCCAAGCTCCTACAATGAGCAGTTCTTC.

The sample holds many counts of this clonotype. This sequence joins TRBV5-6 and TRBJ2-5; D gene ambiguous. Germline V gene sequence: CDR1 SGHDT, CDR2 YYEEEE. V lost 4 bases, J lost 3 bases, and 4 bases lay in between. CDR3 length: 11 residues. The CDR3 nucleotides read TGTGCCAGCAGCGCAAAAGAGACCCAGTACTTC. This translates into CASSAKETQYF.

This clonotype was seen at least ten times. The chain is built from TRBV7-9 and TRBJ2-1; D ambiguous. Looked up from germline, CDR1 is SEHNR and CDR2 is FQNEAQ (reference sequence). This CDR3 region has 14 residues. With 1 base removed from V and 9 bases from J, the gap between germline ends came to 13 bases. As DNA, the CDR3 is TGTGCCAGCAGCTTAGACGGACCCCCCCGTGAGCAGTTCTTC. It is translated as CASSLDGPPREQFF.

This clonotype was seen at least ten times. The chain recombines TRBV20-1 with TRBJ2-5; a weak D match, TRBD1 (6 bases). Germline V gives CDR1 DFQATT, CDR2 SNEGSKA (reference sequence). V was trimmed by 2 bases and J by 2 bases, leaving 18 bases between them. The CDR3 is 16 residues long. CDR3 loop: CSARSDRTHGQETQYF. The DNA of the CDR3 is TGCAGTGCTAGAAGCGACAGGACCCACGGACAAGAGACCCAGTACTTC.

In this sample, this clonotype turned up many times. This rearrangement joins TRBV9 to TRBJ1-3, with TRBD1 as a possible D gene (5 bases). Germline V gene data show CDR1 as SGDLS and CDR2 as YYNGEE. Trimming cost V 3 bases and J 3 bases, with 13 bases left between them. This CDR3 spans 15 amino acids. The CDR3 bases are TGTGCCAGCAGCGGGGACTCCGGATATGGAAACACCATATATTTT. Encoded protein: CASSGDSGYGNTIYF.

This clonotype was seen many times. The chain links TRBV14 to TRBJ2-1; 7 positions match TRBD2. In germline, CDR1 is SGHDN, CDR2 FVKESK. The CDR3 totals 16 residues. Unmatched junction bases numbered 7, after V lost 5 bases and J lost 0 bases. Here the CDR3 reads CASSSLAGFSYNEQFF. CDR3 DNA sequence: TGTGCCAGCAGCTCCTTAGCGGGCTTCTCCTACAATGAGCAGTTCTTC.

The sample holds many counts of this clonotype. The V and J genes are TRBV7-3 and TRBJ2-5, with TRBD2 as a possible D gene (6 bases). Per germline, CDR1 SGHTA and CDR2 FQGTGA. Trimming removed 4 bases from V and 2 bases from J, with 8 bases in between. The CDR3 contains 13 residues. CDR3 in amino acids: CASSSGLQETQYF. DNA for the CDR3: TGTGCCAGCAGCTCGGGACTGCAAGAGACCCAGTACTTC. The whole variable domain, filled in from reference TRBV7-3 and TRBJ2-5, reads GAGVSQTPSNKVTEKGKYVELRCDPISGHTALYWYRQSLGQGPEFLIYFQGTGAADDSGLPNDRFFAVRPEGSVSTLKIQRTERGDSAVYLCASSSGLQETQYFGPGTRLLVL.

The V and J genes are TRBV10-3 and TRBJ2-7, with 7 bases lining up with TRBD1. With V trimmed by 6 bases and J by 0 bases, 11 bases remained unmatched. The CDR3 totals 16 residues. The germline CDR1 and CDR2 sequences are ENHRY and SYGVKD. The CDR3 protein is CAISTYRDSSSYEQYV. CDR3 nucleotide sequence: TGTGCCATCAGCACCTACCGGGACAGTAGCTCCTACGAGCAGTACGTC.

This clonotype was seen many times. The CDR3 bases are TGCAGTGCTAGCGGAGACGAAGAGACCCAGTACTTC. Amino acids: CSASGDEETQYF. This chain links TRBV20-1 with TRBJ2-5; D gene ambiguous. V was clipped by 3 bases and J by 3 bases, with 8 bases between them. This CDR3 region has 12 residues. Germline V lookup: CDR1 DFQATT, CDR2 SNEGSKA (reference sequence).

This clonotype was found once. A junction end diverges from the germline sequence, so it may reflect a read error. The CDR3 sequence: CASSYSSYEHYF. CDR3 DNA sequence: TGTGCCAGCAGTTATTCAAGCTACGAGCATTACTTC. V usage is TRBV6-2 or TRBV6-3 and J usage is TRBJ2-7; D not certain. The CDR3 is 12 residues long. Germline V gives CDR1 MNHEY, CDR2 SVGEGT.

V and J are TRBV2 and TRBJ2-2, with TRBD1 identical over 10 bases. In germline, CDR1 is SNHLY, CDR2 FYNNEI. The CDR3 spans 16 residues. V lost 4 bases to trimming and J lost 4 bases; unmatched junction nucleotides: 6. CDR3 sequence reads: CASSARQGAATGELFF. The CDR3 bases are TGTGCCAGCAGTGCCCGACAGGGGGCGGCCACCGGGGAGCTGTTTTTT.

This clonotype appeared many times. V usage is TRBV7-8 and J usage is TRBJ2-1, with 10 bases identical to TRBD2. The CDR3 extends over 17 amino acids. V trimming: 5 bases; J trimming: 3 bases; junction bases outside the gene matches: 10. CDR1 SGHVS and CDR2 FQNEAQ come from the germline V gene. CDR3 in DNA: TGTGCCAGCAGCGCTTCACGAGCGGGAGGGAACTACAATGAGCAGTTCTTC. Translated: CASSASRAGGNYNEQFF.

This clonotype was seen many times. The chain is built from TRBV25-1 and TRBJ2-1, with D unresolved. Germline CDR1 is MGHDK and CDR2 is SYGVNS. Trimming shortened V by 4 bases and J by 6 bases, and 7 bases separated the two germline ends. The CDR3 has 12 residues. Here the CDR3 reads CASSGSSNEQFF. CDR3 DNA sequence: TGTGCCAGCAGTGGTTCTAGCAATGAGCAGTTCTTC.

This clonotype was observed at least ten times. The chain joins TRBV20-1 to TRBJ2-7, with unresolved D. The ends were cut back, 6 bases at V and 1 base at J, with 10 bases in the middle. The CDR3 has 12 residues. Germline V CDR1 and CDR2: DFQATT, SNEGSKA (reference sequence). Here the CDR3 reads CSAADGSYEQYV. CDR3 DNA sequence: TGCAGTGCCGCGGACGGGTCCTACGAGCAGTACGTC.